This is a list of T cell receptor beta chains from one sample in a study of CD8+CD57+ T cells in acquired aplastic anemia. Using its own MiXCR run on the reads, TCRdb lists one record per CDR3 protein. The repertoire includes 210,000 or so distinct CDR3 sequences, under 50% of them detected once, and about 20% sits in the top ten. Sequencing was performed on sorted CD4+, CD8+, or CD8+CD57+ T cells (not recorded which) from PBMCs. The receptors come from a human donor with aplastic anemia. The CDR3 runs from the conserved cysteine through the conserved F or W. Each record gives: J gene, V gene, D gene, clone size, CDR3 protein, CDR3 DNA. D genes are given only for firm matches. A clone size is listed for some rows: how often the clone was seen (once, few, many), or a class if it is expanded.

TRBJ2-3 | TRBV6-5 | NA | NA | CASRWRASTDTQYF | TGTGCCAGCCGATGGCGGGCAAGCACAGATACGCAGTATTTT
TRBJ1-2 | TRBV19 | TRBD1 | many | CASSVNQGDYGYTF | TGTGCCAGTAGCGTCAATCAGGGGGACTATGGCTACACCTTC
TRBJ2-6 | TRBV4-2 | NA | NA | CASSQSETGANVLTF | TGTGCCAGCAGCCAAAGTGAGACAGGGGCCAACGTCCTGACTTTC
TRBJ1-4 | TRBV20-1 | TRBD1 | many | CSATGVANEKLFF | TGCAGTGCGACAGGGGTAGCTAATGAAAAACTGTTTTTT
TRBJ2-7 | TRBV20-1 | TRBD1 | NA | CSARDRVGAYEQYF | TGCAGTGCTAGGGACAGGGTAGGGGCCTACGAGCAGTACTTC
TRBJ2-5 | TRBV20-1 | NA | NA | CSQHIVGEETQYF | TGCAGCCAACATATTGTTGGGGAAGAGACCCAGTACTTC
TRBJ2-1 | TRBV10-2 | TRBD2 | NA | CASSESLAGGENEQFF | TGCGCCAGCAGTGAGTCCTTAGCGGGGGGTGAGAATGAGCAGTTCTTC
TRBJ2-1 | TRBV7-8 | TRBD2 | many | CATKPGGANNEQFF | TGTGCCACCAAGCCCGGGGGGGCGAACAATGAGCAGTTCTTC
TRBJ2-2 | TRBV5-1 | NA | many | CASSLGETGELFF | TGCGCCAGCAGCTTGGGGGAGACCGGGGAGCTGTTTTTT
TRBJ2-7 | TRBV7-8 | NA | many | CASSPSKGKQSEQYF | TGTGCCAGCAGCCCGTCGAAGGGGAAGCAGAGCGAGCAGTACTTC